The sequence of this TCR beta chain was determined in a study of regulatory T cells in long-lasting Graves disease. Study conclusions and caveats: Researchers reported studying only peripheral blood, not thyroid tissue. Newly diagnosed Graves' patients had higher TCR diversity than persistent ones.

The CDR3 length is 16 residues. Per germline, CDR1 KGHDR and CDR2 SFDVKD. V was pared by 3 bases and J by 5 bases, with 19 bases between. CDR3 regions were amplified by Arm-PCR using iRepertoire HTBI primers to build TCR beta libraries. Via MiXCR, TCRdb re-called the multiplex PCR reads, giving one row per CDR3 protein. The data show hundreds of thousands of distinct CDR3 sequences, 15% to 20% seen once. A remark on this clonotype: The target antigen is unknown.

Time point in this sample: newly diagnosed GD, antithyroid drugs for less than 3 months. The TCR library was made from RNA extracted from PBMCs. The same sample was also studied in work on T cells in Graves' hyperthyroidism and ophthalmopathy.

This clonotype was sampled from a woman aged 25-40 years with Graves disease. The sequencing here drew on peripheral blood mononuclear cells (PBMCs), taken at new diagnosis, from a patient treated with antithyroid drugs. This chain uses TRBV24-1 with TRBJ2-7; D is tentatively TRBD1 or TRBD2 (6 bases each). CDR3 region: CATSDGGQLKVHEQYF. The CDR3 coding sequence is TGTGCCACCAGTGATGGGGGGCAGCTCAAGGTCCACGAGCAGTACTTC.